The 5 T cell receptor beta chains below come from one sample, sequenced in a study of spatial heterogeneity in lung cancer. Study conclusions and caveats: Tumor mutation count correlated with how many alpha and beta TCRs expanded intratumorally.

Time point given: sample taken at primary tumor resection. Their antigens remain unidentified. TCRdb reprocessed the 5' RACE reads with MiXCR, giving one entry per CDR3 protein. The table includes roughly 9,300 distinct CDR3 sequences, about 6.7% detected once. Sample: lung tumor tissue, taken at surgery. Source of these receptors: a male donor with early-stage non-small cell lung cancer.

The chain combines TRBV9 with TRBJ1-6, with 8 bases fitting TRBD1. The germline gives CDR1 SGDLS, CDR2 YYNGEE. The V and J ends lost 0 bases and 11 bases, in that order; junction bases with no gene match: 16. The CDR3 has 18 residues. The CDR3 DNA is TGTGCCAGCAGCGTAGGAGGAGGCGGGAACAGGGGGTTGACACCCCTCCACTTT. Protein sequence: CASSVGGGGNRGLTPLHF.

This clonotype was seen at least ten times. The V and J genes are TRBV20-1 and TRBJ2-3; 7 bases agree with TRBD2. The ends lost 6 bases at V and 4 bases at J; junction bases unmatched: 10. The CDR3 is 14 amino acids. Germline lookup yields CDR1 DFQATT and CDR2 SNEGSKA (reference sequence). CDR3 coding DNA: TGCAGTGCCTCCGGGGGAGCGGGGCCAGATACGCAGTATTTT. It is translated as CSASGGAGPDTQYF.

This clonotype appeared many times. The chain combines TRBV2 with TRBJ2-3, with D uncertain. V was shortened by 4 bases and J by 3 bases, with 17 bases between the two germline ends. The V gene's germline CDR1 is SNHLY and CDR2 FYNNEI. This CDR3 has 16 amino acids. The CDR3 DNA reads as TGTGCCAGCAGTGCATCCAGTGTGGTAGAGACAGATACGCAGTATTTT. Translating gives CASSASSVVETDTQYF.

This clonotype is medium-sized (0.01 to 0.1%) in the sample. This rearrangement joins TRBV12-3 or TRBV12-4 to TRBJ2-7; D not resolved. This CDR3 is built from 11 residues. Deletions cut 6 bases from V and 4 bases from J, with 7 bases between. CDR3 nucleotide sequence: TGTGCCAGCAGCGACGTATACGAGCAGTACTTC. It is translated as CASSDVYEQYF.

This clonotype was recorded at least ten times. The chain carries TRBV30 and TRBJ1-5, with 10 bases aligning to TRBD1. This CDR3 is 14 amino acids long. The germline gives CDR1 GTSNPN, CDR2 SVGIG (reference sequence). Losses at the gene ends were 2 bases for V and 5 bases for J; bases not matched to a gene: 3. DNA for the CDR3: TGTGCCTGGAGTTACGGACAGGGGGATCAGCCCCAGCATTTT. The encoded protein is CAWSYGQGDQPQHF.